Many counts were recorded for the clone carrying this TCR beta chain. No antigen is known for it. It was with unique molecular identifiers that the TCRbeta library was prepared. Each CDR3 protein gets one entry after TCRdb re-called the PCR reads with MiXCR. Found here are under 750,000 distinct CDR3 sequences, 20% to 25% of them singletons; the top ten hold around an eighth. The CDR3 totals 15 residues. With V trimmed by 6 bases and J by 4 bases, 9 bases remained unmatched. The source of the sample is a study of T-cell reconstitution after alpha-beta-depleted transplantation in children. Study-wide results and caveats: Expanded clones from the graft, numbering several hundred, reportedly supplied alpha-beta T cells about two months after transplant.

V and J are TRBV12-3 or TRBV12-4 and TRBJ2-5, with TRBD1 matching over 9 bases. The input for sequencing was PBMCs, mostly from graft donor cells, taken 360 days after TCRalphabeta/CD19-depleted stem cell transplant. The clonotype was recovered from a boy younger than two who had a stem cell transplant for acute myeloid leukemia, so the T cells may come from the graft donor. CDR3: CASSIAGTGLETQYF. The CDR3 DNA reads as TGTGCCAGCAGCATCGCCGGGACAGGGCTAGAGACCCAGTACTTC.